Following are 6 T cell receptor beta chains from one sample sequenced in a study of Graves' ophthalmopathy and Graves' hyperthyroidism. Amplification of the TCR beta CDR3 regions used RNA transcripts (as template). HTBI primers served in a first-round RT-PCR, which a second-round multiplex PCR followed. In TCRdb, the multiplex PCR reads were re-called with MiXCR into one record per CDR3 protein. Counted here are hundreds of thousands of distinct CDR3 sequences, 45% occurring once; the ten biggest clones make up approximately 44%. The sample consisted of peripheral blood. The receptors here all came from an adult man with Graves' ophthalmopathy.

This clonotype has at least ten counts. V and J are TRBV29-1 and TRBJ2-3; no definite D call. Looked up from germline, CDR1 is SQVTM and CDR2 is ANQGSEA. Between the trimmed V and J ends, which lost 4 bases and 0 bases, there was a span of 14 bases. The CDR3 extends over 15 amino acids. CDR3: CSVGRSLTSTDTQYF. The CDR3 nucleotides are TGCAGCGTTGGTAGGAGCCTAACTAGCACAGATACGCAGTATTTT.

This clonotype was seen many times. The chain combines TRBV29-1 with TRBJ1-2, with 8 bases identical to TRBD1. This CDR3 has 12 residues. With 8 bases clipped from V and 2 bases from J, the junction kept 4 bases outside the gene matches. Per the germline V gene, CDR1 is SQVTM and CDR2 is ANQGSEA. The CDR3 here is CSFDRGNYGYTF. Here the CDR3 DNA reads TGCAGCTTCGACAGGGGAAACTATGGCTACACCTTC.

The sample holds a few counts of this clonotype. This chain uses TRBV7-3 with TRBJ1-1, with D possibly being TRBD1 (6 bases). V was trimmed by 5 bases and J by 6 bases, leaving 22 bases between them. Germline loops: CDR1 SGHTA, CDR2 FQGTGA. This CDR3 region has 16 residues. The DNA for the CDR3 is TGTGCCAGCAGCCAAGATCTGTCAGGGACACTGGCTGAAGCTTTCTTT. It is translated as CASSQDLSGTLAEAFF.

Comment on this clonotype: A read error may account for a junction end that differs from germline. The CDR3 DNA reads TGCACCAGCAGCTTGGCGGCAATGAATGAAAAACTGTTTTTT. Its translation: CTSSLAAMNEKLFF. The V and J genes are TRBV5-1 and TRBJ1-4; D remains unclear. Looked up from germline, CDR1 is SGHRS and CDR2 is YFSETQ. The CDR3 sequence is 14 residues long. The variable domain in full, with the rest retrieved from reference TRBV5-1 and TRBJ1-4, is KAGVTQTPRYLIKTRGQQVTLSCSPISGHRSVSWYQQTPGQGLQFLFEYFSETQRNKGNFPGRFSGRQFSNSRSEMNVSTLELGDSALYLCTSSLAAMNEKLFFGSGTQLSVL.

This chain uses TRBV5-8 with TRBJ2-7, with 12 bases aligning to TRBD2. This CDR3 has 17 amino acids. The germline V gene has CDR1 SGHTS and CDR2 YDEGEE. The J segment lost 0 bases and the V segment lost 4 bases, leaving 8 bases of the junction unmatched. This CDR3 reads CASSQYLGLAGSYEQYF. The CDR3 nucleotides read TGTGCCAGCAGCCAATACTTGGGACTAGCGGGCTCCTACGAGCAGTACTTC.

Here the CDR3 reads CASSLIGTRGGNQPQHF. For the CDR3, the DNA is TGTGCCAGCAGCCTAATAGGGACGCGGGGGGGCAATCAGCCCCAGCATTTT. This chain uses TRBV11-1 with TRBJ1-5; D is perhaps TRBD1 (5 bases). V was pared by 5 bases and J by 2 bases, with 19 bases between. The CDR3 runs to 17 residues. The germline CDR1 and CDR2 sequences are SGHAT and FQDESV (reference sequence).